This TCR beta chain was recovered during a study of tumor and adjacent non-tumor tissue in lung cancer. Study observations and caveats: Top 100 clones took a larger repertoire share in normal lung.

The V and J ends lost 5 bases and 9 bases, in that order; junction bases with no gene match: 20. CDR1 and CDR2 (germline): SGHKS, YYEKEE (reference sequence). The CDR3 is 18 amino acids. RNA was extracted from bulk tissue without any cell sorting. As for this clonotype: Its antigen is unknown.

A modified ARM-PCR protocol with three rounds of nested PCR amplified TCRbeta. TCRdb reprocessed the multiplex PCR reads with MiXCR, giving one entry per CDR3 protein. The table shows 100,000 to 120,000 distinct CDR3 sequences, with about 80% occurring only once. The genes are TRBV5-5 and TRBJ1-1; 12 positions match TRBD1. The sequence derives from a man aged 70-80 years with non-small cell lung cancer. Material for sequencing was lung tumor tissue. The CDR3 DNA is TGTGCCAGCAGTTATAAGCAGGGACAGGGGGCGGGTATGACTAAAGCTTTCTTT. Translating gives CASSYKQGQGAGMTKAFF.